The source of this T cell receptor (beta chain) is a study of regulatory T cells in long-lasting Graves disease. In this sample, this clonotype turned up a few times. No antigen is known for it. Specified time point: persistent/refractory GD, antithyroid drugs over 5 years with positive TRAb. With RNA extracted from PBMCs as input, the TCR library was made. The CDR3 covers 10 residues. Germline V gives CDR1 SQVTM, CDR2 ANQGSEA. The V and J ends lost 5 bases and 2 bases respectively, with 4 bases between them. Both iRepertoire HTBI primers and Arm-PCR of CDR3 regions were used to build the TCR beta libraries. One entry per CDR3 protein results from TCRdb running MiXCR on the multiplex PCR reads. The sample has about 470,000 distinct CDR3 sequences, less than 25% seen once. Whole-study results and caveats: The TCR repertoire of persistent Graves' patients was less diverse than that of newly diagnosed ones. TRBV28, TRBJ1-2 and TRBJ2-5 were segments that persistent disease favored.

The specimen was peripheral blood mononuclear cells (PBMCs), collected when the disease was refractory, from a patient treated with antithyroid drugs. V gene TRBV29-1 combines with J gene TRBJ2-7; D is unclear. This receptor was obtained from a female donor with Graves disease. In DNA form, the CDR3 reads TGCAGCGTTAAGACCTACGAGCAGTACTTC. Protein sequence: CSVKTYEQYF.